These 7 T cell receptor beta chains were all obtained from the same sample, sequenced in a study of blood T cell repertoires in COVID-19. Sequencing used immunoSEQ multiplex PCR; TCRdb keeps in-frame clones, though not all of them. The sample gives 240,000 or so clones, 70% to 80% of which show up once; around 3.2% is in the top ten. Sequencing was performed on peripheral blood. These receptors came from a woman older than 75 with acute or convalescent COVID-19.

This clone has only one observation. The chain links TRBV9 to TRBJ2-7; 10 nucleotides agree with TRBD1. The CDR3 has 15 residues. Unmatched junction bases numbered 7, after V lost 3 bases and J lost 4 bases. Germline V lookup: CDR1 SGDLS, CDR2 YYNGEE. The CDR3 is CASSAGTGVLYEQYF. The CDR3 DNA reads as TGTGCCAGCAGCGCAGGGACAGGGGTTCTTTACGAGCAGTACTTC.

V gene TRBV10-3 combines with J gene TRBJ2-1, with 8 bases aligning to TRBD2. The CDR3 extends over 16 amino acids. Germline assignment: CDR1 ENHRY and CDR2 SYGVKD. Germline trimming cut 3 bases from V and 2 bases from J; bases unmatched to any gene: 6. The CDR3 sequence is CAISDSSGRTYNEQFF. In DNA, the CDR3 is TGTGCCATCAGTGATTCCAGCGGGAGAACCTACAATGAGCAGTTCTTC.

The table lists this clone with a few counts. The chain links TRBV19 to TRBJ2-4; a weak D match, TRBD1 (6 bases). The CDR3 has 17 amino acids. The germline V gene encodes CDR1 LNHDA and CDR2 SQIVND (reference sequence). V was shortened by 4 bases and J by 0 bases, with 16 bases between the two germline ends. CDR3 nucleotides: TGTGCCAGTAGTAACGGTTTGGACAGACTAGCCAAAAACATTCAGTACTTC. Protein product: CASSNGLDRLAKNIQYF.

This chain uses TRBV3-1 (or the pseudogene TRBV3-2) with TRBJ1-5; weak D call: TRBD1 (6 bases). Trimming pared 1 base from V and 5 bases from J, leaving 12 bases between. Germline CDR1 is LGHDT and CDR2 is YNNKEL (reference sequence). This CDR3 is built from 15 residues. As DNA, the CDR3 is TGTGCCAGCAGCCAAGTTGGACAGCCGGATCAGCCCCAGCATTTT. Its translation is CASSQVGQPDQPQHF.

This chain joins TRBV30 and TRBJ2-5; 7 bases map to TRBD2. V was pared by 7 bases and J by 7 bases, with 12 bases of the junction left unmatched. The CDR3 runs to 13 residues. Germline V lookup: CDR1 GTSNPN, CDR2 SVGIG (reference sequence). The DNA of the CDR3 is TGTGCCTCAAGGAGAGCGGGGAGGGGGACCCAGTACTTC. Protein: CASRRAGRGTQYF.

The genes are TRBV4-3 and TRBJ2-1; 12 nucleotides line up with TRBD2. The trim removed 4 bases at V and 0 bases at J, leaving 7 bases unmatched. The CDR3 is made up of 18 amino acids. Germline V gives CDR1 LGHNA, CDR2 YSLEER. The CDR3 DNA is TGCGCCAGCAGCCGCACTAGCGGGGGGCTTAGCTCCTACAATGAGCAGTTCTTC. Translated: CASSRTSGGLSSYNEQFF.

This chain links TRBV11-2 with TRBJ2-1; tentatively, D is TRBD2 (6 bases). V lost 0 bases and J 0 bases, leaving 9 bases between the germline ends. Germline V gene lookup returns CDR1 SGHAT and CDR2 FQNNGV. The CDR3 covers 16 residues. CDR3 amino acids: CASSLDVEGSYNEQFF. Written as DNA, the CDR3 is TGTGCCAGCAGCTTAGATGTGGAGGGCTCCTACAATGAGCAGTTCTTC.